The sequence of this T cell receptor (beta chain) was determined in a study of response to subunit inactivated influenza vaccine (dated by TCRdb to 2017 to 2018). For the study in its entirety: Deep quantitative profiling of the T cell receptor repertoire was used in the study to follow responses to a trivalent subunit inactivated influenza vaccine. Overall study outcomes, separate from this receptor: The authors suggested that each seasonal influenza vaccination may recruit only a limited number of new T cells.

The method was RT-PCR. Sequencing relied on an Illumina HiSeq 2500. The public reads were reprocessed in TCRdb via fastp at Q25 and MiXCR, keeping in-frame beta chains. Rows with one shared CDR3 protein collapse into an entry with the most common genes and DNA. The sample table shows 300,000 to 350,000 distinct CDR3 sequences, and 22% are seen once. Under 13% of the sample comes from the top ten. V loses 5 bases of germline sequence and J loses 4 bases, and the interval between the two ends is 12 bases. From a lookup of the germline V gene, CDR1 and CDR2 are SGHTA and FQGNSA. Spanning cysteine to phenylalanine, the CDR3 consists of 14 amino acids. The only DNA kept is the CDR3, 42 bases in frame from the first base. The table lists this clonotype with many counts. Its target antigen remains unknown. Base qualities are not recorded, but no much larger clone differs from it by a single base.

This TCR derives from a man aged 50 to 69 who received an inactivated influenza vaccine. Donor details come from another sample of the same person, matched by shared clones. This specimen was PBMCs from blood, taken less than 22 months after vaccination. The chain was built from TRBV7-2 and TRBJ1-5; the D gene identity is not certain. CDR3 sequence: CASSPNLGNQPQHF. Read as DNA, the sequence is TGTGCCAGCAGCCCTAACCTAGGTAATCAGCCCCAGCATTTT.